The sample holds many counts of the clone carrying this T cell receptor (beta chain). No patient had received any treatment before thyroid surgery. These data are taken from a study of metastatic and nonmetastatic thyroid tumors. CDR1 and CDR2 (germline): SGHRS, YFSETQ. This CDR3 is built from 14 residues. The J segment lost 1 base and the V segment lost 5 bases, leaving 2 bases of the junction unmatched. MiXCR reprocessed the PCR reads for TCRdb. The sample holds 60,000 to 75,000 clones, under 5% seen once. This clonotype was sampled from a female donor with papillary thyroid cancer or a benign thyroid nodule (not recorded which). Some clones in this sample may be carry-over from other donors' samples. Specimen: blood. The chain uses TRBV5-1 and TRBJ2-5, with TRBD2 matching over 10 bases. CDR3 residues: CASRAGGLQETQYF. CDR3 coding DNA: TGCGCCAGCAGAGCGGGAGGGCTCCAAGAGACCCAGTACTTC.